The T cell receptor beta chain under discussion was sequenced for a study of lymphopenia after photon versus proton radiotherapy. CDR1 is MRHNA and CDR2 is SNTAGT in the germline V gene. The V gene lost 6 bases and the J gene lost 7 bases, with 10 bases spanning the gap. The CDR3 length is 12 residues. Measured with immunoSEQ multiplex PCR; TCRdb has only the in-frame clones, and not every one. The data show 55,000 to 70,000 clones, around 93% seen once. General study findings and limits: Oligoclonal CD8+ Temra expansion after nadir drove photon patients' diversity drop. Larger post-nadir TCR diversity loss correlated inversely with survival in deceased patients. Relative stability marked proton patients; photon patients lost diversity and naive cells.

Concerning this clone itself: Antigen specificity is unknown.

This clonotype originated in a woman aged 40 to 49 with cholangiocarcinoma. Material: peripheral blood, obtained from a patient treated with photon-based radiotherapy. V and J are TRBV6-4 and TRBJ2-1; no reliable D call. CDR3 loop: CASSRTPNEQFF. DNA for the CDR3: TGTGCCAGCAGCCGAACCCCTAATGAGCAGTTCTTC.